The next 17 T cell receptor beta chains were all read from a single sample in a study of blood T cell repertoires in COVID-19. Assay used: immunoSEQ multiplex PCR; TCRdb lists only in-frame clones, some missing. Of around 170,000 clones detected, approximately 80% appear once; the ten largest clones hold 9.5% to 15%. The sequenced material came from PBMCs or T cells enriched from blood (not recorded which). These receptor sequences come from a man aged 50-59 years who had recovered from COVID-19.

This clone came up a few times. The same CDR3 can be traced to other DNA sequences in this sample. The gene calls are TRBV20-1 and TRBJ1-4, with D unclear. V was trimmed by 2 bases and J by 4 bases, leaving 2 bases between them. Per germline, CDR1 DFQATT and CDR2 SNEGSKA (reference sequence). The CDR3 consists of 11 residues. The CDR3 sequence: CSARLNEKLFF. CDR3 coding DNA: TGCAGTGCTAGACTTAATGAAAAACTGTTTTTT.

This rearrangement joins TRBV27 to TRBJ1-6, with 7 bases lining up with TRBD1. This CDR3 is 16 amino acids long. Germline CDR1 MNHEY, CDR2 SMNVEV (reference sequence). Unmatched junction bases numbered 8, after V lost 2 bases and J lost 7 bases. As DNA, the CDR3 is TGTGCCAGCAGTTTAGGGAGTACAGGGGCAAATTCACCCCTCCACTTT. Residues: CASSLGSTGANSPLHF.

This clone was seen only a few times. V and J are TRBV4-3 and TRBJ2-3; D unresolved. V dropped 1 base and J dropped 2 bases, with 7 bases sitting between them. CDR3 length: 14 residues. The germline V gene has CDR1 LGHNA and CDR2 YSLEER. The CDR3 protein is CASSQGSHTDTQYF. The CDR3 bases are TGCGCCAGCAGCCAAGGGAGCCACACAGATACGCAGTATTTT.

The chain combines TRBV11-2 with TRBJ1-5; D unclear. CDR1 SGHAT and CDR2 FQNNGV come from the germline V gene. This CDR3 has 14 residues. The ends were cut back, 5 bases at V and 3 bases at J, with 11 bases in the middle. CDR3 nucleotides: TGTGCCAGCAGCCTCGGACTGTACAATCAGCCCCAGCATTTT. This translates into CASSLGLYNQPQHF.

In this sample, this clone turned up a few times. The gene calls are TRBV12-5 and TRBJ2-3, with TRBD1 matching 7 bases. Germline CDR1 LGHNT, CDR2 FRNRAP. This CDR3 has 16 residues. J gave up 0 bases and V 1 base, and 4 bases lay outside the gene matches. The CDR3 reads CASGLGGTVSTDTQYF. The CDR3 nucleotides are TGTGCTAGTGGTTTGGGGGGGACAGTCAGCACAGATACGCAGTATTTT.

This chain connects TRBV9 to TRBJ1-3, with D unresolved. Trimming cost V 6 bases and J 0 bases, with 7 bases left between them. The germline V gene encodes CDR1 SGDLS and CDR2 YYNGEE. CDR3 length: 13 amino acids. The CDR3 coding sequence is TGTGCCAGCACCTCAGTCTCTGGAAACACCATATATTTT. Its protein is CASTSVSGNTIYF.

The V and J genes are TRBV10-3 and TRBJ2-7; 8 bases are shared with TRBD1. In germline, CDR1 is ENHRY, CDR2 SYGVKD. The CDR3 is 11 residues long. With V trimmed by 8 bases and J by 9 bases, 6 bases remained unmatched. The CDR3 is CAIGDRLGQYF. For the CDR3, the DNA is TGTGCCATCGGGGACAGGTTAGGGCAGTACTTC.

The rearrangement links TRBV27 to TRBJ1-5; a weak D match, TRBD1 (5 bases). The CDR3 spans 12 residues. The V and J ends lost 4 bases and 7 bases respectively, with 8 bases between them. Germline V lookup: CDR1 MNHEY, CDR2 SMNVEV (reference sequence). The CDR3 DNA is TGTGCCAGCAGTTCCGGGGGACAGCCCCAGCATTTT. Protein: CASSSGGQPQHF.

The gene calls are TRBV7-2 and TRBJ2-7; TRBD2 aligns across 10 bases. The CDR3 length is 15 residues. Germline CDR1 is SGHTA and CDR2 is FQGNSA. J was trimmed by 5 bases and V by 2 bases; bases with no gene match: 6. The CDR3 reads CASSLWSSGGDEQYF. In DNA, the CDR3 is TGTGCCAGCAGCTTATGGTCCAGCGGGGGGGACGAGCAGTACTTC.

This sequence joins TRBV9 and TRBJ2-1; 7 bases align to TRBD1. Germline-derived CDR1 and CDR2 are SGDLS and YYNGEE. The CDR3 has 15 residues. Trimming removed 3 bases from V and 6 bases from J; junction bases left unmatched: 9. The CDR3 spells CASSAGTALLNEQFF. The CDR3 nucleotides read TGTGCCAGCAGCGCAGGGACAGCCCTACTCAATGAGCAGTTCTTC.

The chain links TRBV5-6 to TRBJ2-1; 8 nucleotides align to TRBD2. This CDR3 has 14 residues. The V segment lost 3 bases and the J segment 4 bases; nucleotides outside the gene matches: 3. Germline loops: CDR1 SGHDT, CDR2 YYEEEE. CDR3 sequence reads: CASSWASGYNEQFF. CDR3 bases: TGTGCCAGCAGCTGGGCTAGCGGGTACAATGAGCAGTTCTTC.

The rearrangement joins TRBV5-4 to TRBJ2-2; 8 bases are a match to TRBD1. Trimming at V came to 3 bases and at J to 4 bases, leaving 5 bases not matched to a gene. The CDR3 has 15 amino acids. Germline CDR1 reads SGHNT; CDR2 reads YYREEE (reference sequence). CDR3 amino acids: CASSSDRGVTGELFF. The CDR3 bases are TGTGCCAGCAGCTCTGACAGGGGCGTCACCGGGGAGCTGTTTTTT.

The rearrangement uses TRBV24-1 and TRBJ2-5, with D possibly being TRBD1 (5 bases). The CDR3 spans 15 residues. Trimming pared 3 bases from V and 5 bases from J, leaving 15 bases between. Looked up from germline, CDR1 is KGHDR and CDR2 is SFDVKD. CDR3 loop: CATSDRSKKGETQYF. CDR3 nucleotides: TGTGCCACCAGTGATAGGTCTAAAAAGGGGGAGACCCAGTACTTC.

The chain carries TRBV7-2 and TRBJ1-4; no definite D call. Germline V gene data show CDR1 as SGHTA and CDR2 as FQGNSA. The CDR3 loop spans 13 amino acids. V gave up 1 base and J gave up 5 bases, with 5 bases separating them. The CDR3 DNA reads TGTGCCAGCAGCTTAGGGGCAAATGAAAAACTGTTTTTT. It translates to CASSLGANEKLFF.

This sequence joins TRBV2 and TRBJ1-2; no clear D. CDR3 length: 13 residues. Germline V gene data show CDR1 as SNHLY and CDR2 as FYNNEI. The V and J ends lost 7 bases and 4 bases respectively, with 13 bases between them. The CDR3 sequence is CASKRRMGYGYTF. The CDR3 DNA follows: TGTGCCAGCAAGAGGAGAATGGGCTATGGCTACACCTTC.

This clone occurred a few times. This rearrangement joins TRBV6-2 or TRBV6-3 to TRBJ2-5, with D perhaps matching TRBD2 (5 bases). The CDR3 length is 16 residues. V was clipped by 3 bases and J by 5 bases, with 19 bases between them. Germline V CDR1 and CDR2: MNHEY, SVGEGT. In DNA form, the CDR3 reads TGTGCCAGCAGTTATCCCACTAGGACTTGGCCGGAGACCCAGTACTTC. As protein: CASSYPTRTWPETQYF.

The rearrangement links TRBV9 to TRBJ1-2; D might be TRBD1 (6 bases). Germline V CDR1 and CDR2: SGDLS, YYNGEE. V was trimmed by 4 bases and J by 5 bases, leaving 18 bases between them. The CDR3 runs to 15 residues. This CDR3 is CASSLLTQGRYGYTF. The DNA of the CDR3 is TGTGCCAGCAGCCTACTAACGCAGGGGCGGTATGGCTACACCTTC. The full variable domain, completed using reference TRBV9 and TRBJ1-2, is DSGVTQTPKHLITATGQRVTLRCSPRSGDLSVYWYQQSLDQGLQFLIQYYNGEERAKGNILERFSAQQFPDLHSELNLSSLELGDSALYFCASSLLTQGRYGYTFGSGTRLTVV.